The 3 T cell receptor beta chains below all came from one sample that was sequenced in a study of vaccination effects on CD4 cells after COVID-19. Method: immunoSEQ multiplex PCR; TCRdb's copy keeps in-frame clones and lacks some. Altogether over 35,000 clones are present, just over 75% being singletons, with the ten largest covering around 3.5%. CD4+ T cells were isolated after around 10 days of culture. Confirmation by PCR established that the person had SARS-CoV-2 infection between March and December 2020. Participants each got two BNT162b2 or mRNA-1273 vaccine doses. No cognate antigen is known for these TCRs. The sample in question was CD4+ T cells from PBMCs cultured without peptide, obtained after COVID-19 vaccination. The receptors derive from a human donor who had a prior SARS-CoV-2 infection.

This clone was seen only a few times. The chain combines TRBV14 with TRBJ2-3; D remains unclear. CDR1 is SGHDN and CDR2 is FVKESK in the germline V gene. The CDR3 runs 15 residues. Trimming removed 3 bases from V and 1 base from J, with 11 bases in between. The CDR3 is CASSQGIFRTDTQYF. CDR3 nucleotides: TGTGCCAGCAGCCAGGGAATCTTTCGCACAGATACGCAGTATTTT.

The chain couples TRBV30 to TRBJ1-6, with a weak D call TRBD1 (5 bases). Trimming took 3 bases from V and 5 from J, leaving 14 bases between them. CDR3 size: 15 residues. Germline CDR1 and CDR2: GTSNPN and SVGIG (reference sequence). DNA of the CDR3: TGTGCCTGGAGAAAAAAGGCAGGGCATAATTCACCCCTCCACTTT. Protein: CAWRKKAGHNSPLHF.

This clone has just one count. This sequence joins TRBV30 and TRBJ1-1; TRBD1 might be the D (6 bases). V lost 0 bases and J 5 bases, leaving 10 bases between the germline ends. Germline lookup yields CDR1 GTSNPN and CDR2 SVGIG (reference sequence). The CDR3 extends over 13 amino acids. The CDR3 loop is CAWSVEGGTEAFF. The CDR3 DNA sequence: TGTGCCTGGAGTGTAGAGGGGGGGACTGAAGCTTTCTTT.